The 15 T cell receptor beta chains presented below share a single source sample, sequenced in a study of T cells expressing NK-cell markers. TCRdb re-called the 5' RACE reads and catalogs CDR3 proteins one per entry, DNA excluded. Listed are under 200,000 distinct CDR3 sequences; roughly 18% falls within the top ten. Specimen: blood T cells: a sorted CD56 or NKG2C T cell subset, CD4+ or CD8+ T cells, or bulk PBMC T cells (not recorded which). The origin of the receptors is a woman aged 18 to 75 in good health.

V usage is TRBV3-1 and J usage is TRBJ2-1; TCRdb's D call, TRBD2, is unchecked because there is no DNA. This CDR3 has 15 residues. Germline lookup yields CDR1 LGHDT and CDR2 YNNKEL (reference sequence). CDR3 amino acids: CASSQASGGGNEQFF.

The chain links TRBV20-1 to TRBJ1-2; TCRdb reports TRBD1, a call that lacks DNA to check it against. Germline V gene sequence: CDR1 DFQATT, CDR2 SNEGSKA (reference sequence). This CDR3 has 13 amino acids. Here the CDR3 reads CSATDRGQGGYTF.

The V gene is TRBV29-1, the J gene TRBJ2-6; absent DNA, TCRdb's TRBD1 call cannot be checked. The CDR3 is made up of 16 amino acids. Germline lookup yields CDR1 SQVTM and CDR2 ANQGSEA. CDR3 region: CSVVYLGGSGANVLTF. Filled out from reference TRBV29-1 and TRBJ2-6, the complete variable domain reads SAVISQKPSRDICQRGTSLTIQCQVDSQVTMMFWYRQQPGQSLTLIATANQGSEATYESGFVIDKFPISRPNLTFSTLTVSNMSPEDSSIYLCSVVYLGGSGANVLTFGAGSRLTVL.

V usage is TRBV6-1 and J usage is TRBJ2-5; the TRBD2 assignment by TCRdb is unverifiable without DNA. The CDR3 runs 17 residues. Germline V gives CDR1 MNHNS, CDR2 SASEGT. CDR3 residues: CASRSGTSGSLGETQYF.

This chain uses TRBV3-1 with TRBJ1-3. CDR1 is LGHDT and CDR2 is YNNKEL in the germline V gene (reference sequence). The CDR3 extends over 14 amino acids. Here the CDR3 reads CASSQVMAGNTIYF.

The V and J genes are TRBV6-1 and TRBJ2-7; the TCRdb D gene call, TRBD1, has no DNA to confirm it. Per germline, CDR1 MNHNS and CDR2 SASEGT. The CDR3 has 13 amino acids. CDR3 residues: CASSRDPTYEQYF.

The chain combines TRBV29-1 with TRBJ2-1. CDR1 and CDR2 from the germline V gene are SQVTM and ANQGSEA. This CDR3 is built from 14 residues. The CDR3 is CSVDSPQGDNEQFF.

The rearrangement uses TRBV21-1 and TRBJ1-5. TRBV21-1 is labeled a pseudogene. This CDR3 region has 15 residues. CDR3 sequence: CASPRPDGSNQPQHF.

The chain recombines TRBV5-1 with TRBJ2-3. This CDR3 contains 12 residues. Looked up from germline, CDR1 is SGHRS and CDR2 is YFSETQ. The CDR3 loop is CASSTEADTQYF.

The chain carries TRBV5-1 and TRBJ2-3; the TRBD2 assignment by TCRdb is unverifiable without DNA. The germline gives CDR1 SGHRS, CDR2 YFSETQ. There are 15 residues in the CDR3. This chain's CDR3 is CASQMASGGPDTQYF. The full variable domain, completed using reference TRBV5-1 and TRBJ2-3, is KAGVTQTPRYLIKTRGQQVTLSCSPISGHRSVSWYQQTPGQGLQFLFEYFSETQRNKGNFPGRFSGRQFSNSRSEMNVSTLELGDSALYLCASQMASGGPDTQYFGPGTRLTVL.

The V call is TRBV27, the J call TRBJ2-7; without DNA, the TCRdb call of TRBD1 cannot be checked. The CDR3 has 17 residues. The germline CDR1 and CDR2 sequences are MNHEY and SMNVEV (reference sequence). CDR3 protein: CASSSLGNWDPSYEQYF.

This chain links TRBV27 with TRBJ2-1; the TCRdb call, TRBD2, lacks DNA for checking. This CDR3 has 21 residues. Germline-derived CDR1 and CDR2 are MNHEY and SMNVEV (reference sequence). This CDR3 is CASSIPTPGLAGWKSYNEQFF.

The rearrangement links TRBV5-1 to TRBJ1-1. CDR1 and CDR2 (germline): SGHRS, YFSETQ. The CDR3 is made up of 14 amino acids. CDR3 sequence: CASSLRNIHTEAFF. Looking up the rest from reference TRBV5-1 and TRBJ1-1 gives the full variable domain: KAGVTQTPRYLIKTRGQQVTLSCSPISGHRSVSWYQQTPGQGLQFLFEYFSETQRNKGNFPGRFSGRQFSNSRSEMNVSTLELGDSALYLCASSLRNIHTEAFFGQGTRLTVV.

The rearrangement uses TRBV3-1 and TRBJ2-1; TCRdb picks TRBD2, but there is no DNA to check that call. This CDR3 contains 15 residues. Germline-derived CDR1 and CDR2 are LGHDT and YNNKEL (reference sequence). CDR3 sequence reads: CASSLDFSISNEQFF.

The CDR3 sequence: CATSLAGSYEQYF. J is TRBJ2-7 and V is TRBV24-1; TCRdb gives TRBD2 as the D gene, but with no DNA this cannot be confirmed. The CDR3 sequence is 13 residues long. The germline gives CDR1 KGHDR, CDR2 SFDVKD.